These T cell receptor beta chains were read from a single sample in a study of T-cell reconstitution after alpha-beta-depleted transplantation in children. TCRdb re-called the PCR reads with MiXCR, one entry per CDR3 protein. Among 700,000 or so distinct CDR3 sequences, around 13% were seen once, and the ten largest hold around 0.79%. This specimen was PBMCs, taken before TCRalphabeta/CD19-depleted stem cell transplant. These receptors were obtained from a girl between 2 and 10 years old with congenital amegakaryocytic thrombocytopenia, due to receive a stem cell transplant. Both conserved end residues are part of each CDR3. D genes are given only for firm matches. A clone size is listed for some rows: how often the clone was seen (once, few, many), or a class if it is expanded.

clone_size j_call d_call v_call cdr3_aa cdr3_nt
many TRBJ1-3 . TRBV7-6 CASSISGNTIYF TGTGCCAGCAGCATCTCTGGAAACACCATATATTTT
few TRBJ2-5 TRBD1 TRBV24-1 CATSDTGTGRETQYF TGTGCCACCAGTGACACAGGGACAGGGCGGGAGACCCAGTACTTC
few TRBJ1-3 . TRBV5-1 CASSFYPGRISGNTIYF TGCGCCAGCAGCTTCTACCCCGGACGGATCTCTGGAAACACCATATATTTT
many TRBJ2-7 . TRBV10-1 CASSEGQPSEQYF TGCGCCAGCAGTGAGGGACAGCCGTCCGAGCAGTACTTC
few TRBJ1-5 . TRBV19 CATAGSNQPQHF TGTGCCACCGCCGGTAGCAATCAGCCCCAGCATTTT
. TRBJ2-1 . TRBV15 CATSREAGNEQFF TGTGCCACCAGCAGAGAGGCCGGCAATGAGCAGTTCTTC
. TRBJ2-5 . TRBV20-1 CSASFSRTRYETQYF TGCAGTGCTAGTTTCAGCCGGACCCGGTACGAGACCCAGTACTTC
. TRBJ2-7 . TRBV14 CASSQHSARSSYEQYF TGTGCCAGCAGCCAACATAGCGCCAGGAGCTCCTACGAGCAGTACTTC
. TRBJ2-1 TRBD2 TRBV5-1 CASSLELRRRLAGTYNEQFF TGCGCCAGCAGCTTGGAGTTGAGGCGGCGACTAGCGGGAACCTACAATGAGCAGTTCTTC
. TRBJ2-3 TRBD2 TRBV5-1 CASSMSTSGRGTDTQYF TGCGCCAGCAGCATGTCGACTAGCGGGAGAGGCACGGATACGCAGTATTTT
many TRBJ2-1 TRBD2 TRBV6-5 CASSSLTGTSGLNEQFF TGTGCCAGCAGTTCCCTAACCGGGACTAGCGGCCTCAATGAGCAGTTCTTC
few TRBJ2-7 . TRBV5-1 CASSPRFDSLAEQYF TGCGCCAGCAGCCCAAGATTTGACAGTCTCGCCGAGCAGTACTTC
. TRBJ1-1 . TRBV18 CASSPDPGDQNTEAFF TGTGCCAGCTCACCAGACCCAGGGGACCAGAACACTGAAGCTTTCTTT
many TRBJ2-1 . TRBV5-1 CASSSRLGVANEQFF TGCGCCAGCAGTTCGCGACTAGGGGTGGCCAATGAGCAGTTCTTC
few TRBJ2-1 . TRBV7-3 CASSPRRGESSYNEQFF TGTGCCAGCAGCCCCCGGAGGGGGGAGAGCTCCTACAATGAGCAGTTCTTC
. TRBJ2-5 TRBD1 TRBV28 CASSPLRDRPDTYF TGTGCCAGCAGTCCGCTCCGGGACAGACCCGATACGTACTTC
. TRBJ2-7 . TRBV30 CAWSVLSSYEQYF TGTGCCTGGAGTGTTCTTAGCTCCTACGAGCAGTACTTC
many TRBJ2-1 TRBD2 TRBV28 CASQSPGRDPYNEQFF TGTGCTTCTCAGTCACCCGGGAGGGATCCGTACAATGAGCAGTTCTTC
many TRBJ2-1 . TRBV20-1 CSARSDGIKTYNEQFF TGCAGTGCTAGATCAGATGGCATCAAAACTTACAATGAGCAGTTCTTC
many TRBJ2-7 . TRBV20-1 CSARLWENNEQYF TGCAGTGCTAGATTGTGGGAGAACAACGAGCAGTACTTC
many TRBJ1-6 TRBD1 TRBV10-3 CATRNAGTASSPLHF TGTGCCACCCGCAACGCCGGGACAGCGAGTTCACCCCTCCACTTT
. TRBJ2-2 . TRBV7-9 CVGENTGELFF TGTGTTGGCGAAAACACCGGGGAGCTGTTTTTT
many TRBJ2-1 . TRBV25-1 CASSEPGITSYNEQFF TGTGCCAGCAGTGAACCGGGAATAACCTCCTACAATGAGCAGTTCTTC
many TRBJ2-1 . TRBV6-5 CASSTHWEQFF TGTGCCAGCAGCACCCACTGGGAGCAGTTCTTC
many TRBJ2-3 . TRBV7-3 CASSSQYIDTQYF TGTGCCAGCAGCTCACAATATATAGATACGCAGTATTTT
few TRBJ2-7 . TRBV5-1 CASSLIPDQSSYEQYF TGCGCCAGCAGCTTAATACCAGACCAGAGCTCCTACGAGCAGTACTTC
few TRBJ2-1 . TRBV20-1 CSARAVVWGEQFF TGCAGTGCTAGAGCTGTGGTTTGGGGTGAGCAGTTCTTC
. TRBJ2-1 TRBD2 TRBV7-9 CASSLVSSGRSNNEQFF TGTGCCAGCAGCTTAGTATCTAGCGGGAGGTCCAACAATGAGCAGTTCTTC
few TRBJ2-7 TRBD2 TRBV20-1 CSATKSGSSYEQYF TGCAGTGCAACCAAAAGCGGGAGTTCCTACGAGCAGTACTTC
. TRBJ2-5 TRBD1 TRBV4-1 CASSQVLGQGQETQYF TGCGCCAGCAGCCAAGTCCTGGGACAGGGGCAAGAGACCCAGTACTTC
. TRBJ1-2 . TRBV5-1 CASSLVDSNYGYTF TGCGCCAGCAGCTTGGTGGACTCTAACTATGGCTACACCTTC
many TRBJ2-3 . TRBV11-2 CASSPPLLRGALTDTQYF TGTGCCAGCAGCCCTCCGTTGTTACGGGGGGCCCTCACAGATACGCAGTATTTT
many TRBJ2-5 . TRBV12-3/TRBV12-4 CASSQEGFETQYF TGTGCCAGCAGTCAAGAGGGGTTTGAGACCCAGTACTTC
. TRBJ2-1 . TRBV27 CASSYLGTSPYNEQFF TGTGCCAGCAGTTACCTGGGGACATCCCCGTACAATGAGCAGTTCTTC
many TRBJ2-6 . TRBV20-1 CSARDSSGANVLTF TGCAGTGCTAGAGATTCTTCCGGGGCCAACGTCCTGACTTTC
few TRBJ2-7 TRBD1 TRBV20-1 CSAKRGTGMYEQYF TGCAGTGCCAAACGAGGGACAGGGATGTACGAGCAGTACTTC
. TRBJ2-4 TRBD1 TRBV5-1 CASSDPTGANIQYF TGCGCCAGCAGCGACCCGACAGGGGCAAACATTCAGTACTTC
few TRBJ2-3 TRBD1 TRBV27 CASSFLQGAPDTQYF TGTGCCAGCAGTTTCCTCCAGGGGGCACCAGATACGCAGTATTTT
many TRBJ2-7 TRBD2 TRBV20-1 CSARGSGTSSYEQYF TGCAGTGCTAGAGGGTCCGGGACTAGCTCCTACGAGCAGTACTTC
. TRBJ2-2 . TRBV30 CAWSSGTPDTGELFF TGTGCCTGGTCTTCCGGGACACCCGACACCGGGGAGCTGTTTTTT
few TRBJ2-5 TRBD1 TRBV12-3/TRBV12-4 CASRPSRGLGEETQYF TGTGCCAGCAGACCAAGCAGGGGGCTGGGGGAAGAGACCCAGTACTTC
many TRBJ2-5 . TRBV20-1 CSARTSQETQYF TGCAGTGCCAGGACTTCCCAAGAGACCCAGTACTTC
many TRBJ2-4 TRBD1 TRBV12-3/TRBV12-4 CASRWTGADIQYF TGTGCCAGCAGGTGGACAGGGGCGGACATTCAGTACTTC
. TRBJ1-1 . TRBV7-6 CASSPRTGEHTEAFF TGTGCCAGCAGCCCTCGGACCGGGGAGCACACTGAAGCTTTCTTT
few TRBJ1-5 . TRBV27 CASSLDGLINQPQHF TGTGCCAGCAGTTTGGACGGACTCATCAATCAGCCCCAGCATTTT
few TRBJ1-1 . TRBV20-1 CSAARDGDTEAFF TGCAGTGCTGCCCGGGACGGTGACACTGAAGCTTTCTTT
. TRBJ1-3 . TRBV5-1 CASSPLQGSGGNTIYF TGCGCCAGCAGCCCCCTACAGGGATCGGGTGGAAACACCATATATTTT
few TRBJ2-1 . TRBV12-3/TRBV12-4 CASSYESGASSYNEQFF TGTGCCAGCAGTTACGAATCAGGGGCAAGCTCCTACAATGAGCAGTTCTTC
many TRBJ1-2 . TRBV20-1 CSAIHELYGYTF TGCAGTGCTATACACGAGCTCTATGGCTACACCTTC
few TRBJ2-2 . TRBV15 CATSSLRGRTTGELFF TGTGCCACCAGCAGCCTGAGGGGCCGTACCACCGGGGAGCTGTTTTTT
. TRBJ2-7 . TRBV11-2 CASSPQGGFQVYEQYF TGTGCCAGCAGCCCGCAGGGGGGGTTTCAGGTCTACGAGCAGTACTTC
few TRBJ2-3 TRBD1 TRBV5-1 CASSFRTGSTDTQYF TGCGCCAGCAGCTTCCGGACAGGGAGCACAGATACGCAGTATTTT
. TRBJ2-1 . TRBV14 CASSRIKYNEQFF TGTGCCAGCAGTCGCATTAAGTACAATGAGCAGTTCTTC